Presented here are 27 T cell receptor beta chains from one specimen sequenced in a study of control samples from healthy donors and cancer patients (dated by TCRdb to the early 2020s). Libraries were constructed by the immunoSEQ multiplex PCR assay. What TCRdb holds here is the immuneACCESS table cut down to in-frame rearrangements. Part of the clones is not present; checked against another copy, under half of the missing clones reflect an unresolved V gene, and the others are unexplained. Here the sample has approximately 110,000 clones; around four fifths occur a single time. 13% of the sample belongs to the ten largest clones. The sequencing sample was made of blood. The receptors derive from a woman aged 50 to 60 in good health.

This rearrangement joins TRBV10-3 to TRBJ1-1, with TRBD1 matching 8 bases. Germline V gene sequence: CDR1 ENHRY, CDR2 SYGVKD. The CDR3 has 14 residues. V was clipped by 1 base and J by 4 bases; unmatched bases: 2. Written as DNA, the CDR3 is TGTGCCATCAGTGAGTACAGGGGGACCACTGAAGCTTTCTTT. This sequence encodes CAISEYRGTTEAFF.

V usage is TRBV7-2 and J usage is TRBJ2-2; the D gene is possibly TRBD2 (5 bases). There are 13 residues in the CDR3. The ends were cut back, 5 bases at V and 15 bases at J, with 19 bases in the middle. Germline V gene lookup returns CDR1 SGHTA and CDR2 FQGNSA. CDR3 protein: CASSPRGQTKVFF. DNA for the CDR3: TGTGCCAGCAGCCCCCGCGGGCAAACGAAAGTGTTTTTT.

Only one count was recorded for this clone. The rearrangement links TRBV15 to TRBJ1-5, with D uncertain. CDR3 size: 14 residues. V was shortened by 0 bases and J by 0 bases, with 3 bases between the two germline ends. Germline-derived CDR1 and CDR2 are LNHNV and YYDKDF (reference sequence). The CDR3 loop reads CATSRDSSNQPQHF. CDR3 nucleotides: TGTGCCACCAGCAGAGACAGTAGCAATCAGCCCCAGCATTTT.

This clone has more than one count but fewer than ten. The V call is TRBV6-6, the J call TRBJ2-5, with 11 bases identical to TRBD1. CDR3 length: 16 residues. Germline values: CDR1 MNHNY, CDR2 SVGAGI (reference sequence). J was trimmed by 2 bases and V by 0 bases; bases with no gene match: 2. The CDR3 reads CASSYSGTGGQETQYF. The CDR3 nucleotides read TGTGCCAGCAGTTACTCAGGGACAGGGGGGCAAGAGACCCAGTACTTC.

The chain is built from TRBV13 and TRBJ1-2; D is ambiguous. V lost 2 bases to trimming and J lost 8 bases, with 15 bases between them. From germline, CDR1 is PRHDT and CDR2 FYEKMQ (reference sequence). The CDR3 runs to 14 residues. CDR3 amino acids: CASSLMVLSRGYTF. CDR3 in DNA: TGTGCCAGCAGCTTAATGGTACTATCTAGGGGCTACACCTTC.

The CDR3 spells CASSYGLREGNQPQHF. The CDR3 DNA sequence: TGTGCCAGCAGTTACGGTCTCAGGGAAGGCAATCAGCCCCAGCATTTT. J is TRBJ1-5 and V is TRBV6-2 or TRBV6-3, with D tentatively TRBD1 (5 bases). The germline CDR1 and CDR2 sequences are MNHEY and SVGEGT. V lost 2 bases, J lost 2 bases, and 13 bases lay in between. This CDR3 contains 16 residues.

The CDR3 bases are TGTGCCAGTAGTTGGGAACCGCTACCCTCTGGAAACACCATATATTTT. Protein product: CASSWEPLPSGNTIYF. V gene TRBV19 combines with J gene TRBJ1-3; D remains unclear. Looked up from germline, CDR1 is LNHDA and CDR2 is SQIVND (reference sequence). The V gene lost 5 bases and the J gene lost 0 bases, with 14 bases spanning the gap. CDR3 length equals 16 residues.

V usage is TRBV19 and J usage is TRBJ2-7, with TRBD1 identical over 10 bases. Germline CDR1 LNHDA, CDR2 SQIVND (reference sequence). This CDR3 region has 14 residues. The J segment lost 7 bases and the V segment lost 7 bases, leaving 10 bases of the junction unmatched. The CDR3 DNA is TGTGCCAGTAAAGGTGGGACAGGGGTCGGTGAGCAGTACTTC. Amino acids: CASKGGTGVGEQYF.

The CDR3 nucleotides read TGTGCCAGCAGTGCAGCAGCAGGGAGCAATCAGCCCCAGCATTTT. It codes for CASSAAAGSNQPQHF. V usage is TRBV6-1 and J usage is TRBJ1-5; TRBD1 might be the D (5 bases). Germline V CDR1 and CDR2: MNHNS, SASEGT. The V gene lost 4 bases and the J gene lost 1 base, with 11 bases spanning the gap. The CDR3 length is 15 residues.

V usage is TRBV18 and J usage is TRBJ2-6; D uncertain. CDR3 length: 15 amino acids. CDR1 and CDR2 from the germline V gene are KGHSH and LQKENI. With 4 bases removed from V and 2 bases from J, the gap between germline ends came to 9 bases. The CDR3 is CASSQARPGANVLTF. The CDR3 nucleotides are TGTGCCAGCTCACAAGCAAGACCTGGGGCCAACGTCCTGACTTTC.

The V call is TRBV24-1, the J call TRBJ2-3; D is perhaps TRBD2 (5 bases). V was trimmed by 3 bases and J by 6 bases, leaving 6 bases between them. Germline V gene data show CDR1 as KGHDR and CDR2 as SFDVKD. This CDR3 comprises 12 residues. CDR3 in amino acids: CATSDRGDTQYF. As DNA, the CDR3 is TGTGCCACCAGTGATAGAGGGGATACGCAGTATTTT.

This clone was detected a few times. This rearrangement joins TRBV7-2 to TRBJ1-2, with a weak D call TRBD1 (5 bases). The germline V gene has CDR1 SGHTA and CDR2 FQGNSA. This CDR3 comprises 12 residues. Trimming pared 3 bases from V and 5 bases from J, leaving 7 bases between. The CDR3 loop reads CASSFRQYGYTF. The CDR3 region has the DNA TGTGCCAGCAGCTTCCGACAGTATGGCTACACCTTC.

This chain connects TRBV7-2 to TRBJ2-1; the match to TRBD2 covers 14 bases. J was trimmed by 8 bases and V by 5 bases; bases with no gene match: 5. The CDR3 contains 15 residues. Germline lookup yields CDR1 SGHTA and CDR2 FQGNSA. The CDR3 region has the DNA TGTGCCAGCAGCGAGACTAGCGGGGGGGCCTATGAGCAGTTCTTC. Translating it yields CASSETSGGAYEQFF.

This rearrangement joins TRBV29-1 to TRBJ2-7; the D gene is possibly TRBD2 (6 bases). The CDR3 sequence is 11 residues long. The V gene's germline CDR1 is SQVTM and CDR2 ANQGSEA. Trimming pared 5 bases from V and 7 bases from J, leaving 12 bases between. DNA for the CDR3: TGCAGCGTTCGCGGGCGGGGTGAGCAGTACTTC. Amino acid sequence: CSVRGRGEQYF.

The chain couples TRBV6-5 to TRBJ2-3; the D is unclear. CDR3 length equals 13 residues. Per germline, CDR1 MNHEY and CDR2 SVGAGI. V was shortened by 6 bases and J by 6 bases, with 13 bases between the two germline ends. Written as DNA, the CDR3 is TGTGCCAGCAGCCAAAAGGTGCCGGATACGCAGTATTTT. Its protein is CASSQKVPDTQYF.

The chain carries TRBV2 and TRBJ2-2; 11 bases match TRBD2. Trimming took 3 bases from V and 4 from J; bases not matched to a gene: 10. The CDR3 length is 18 residues. Germline CDR1 and CDR2: SNHLY and FYNNEI. CDR3 in DNA: TGTGCCAGCAGTGATCGTAGCGGGAGGGCCACGGGCACCGGGGAGCTGTTTTTT. The encoded protein is CASSDRSGRATGTGELFF.

The rearrangement uses TRBV29-1 and TRBJ2-2, with a tentative D call TRBD2 (6 bases). The CDR3 is made up of 13 amino acids. V gave up 7 bases and J gave up 5 bases, with 14 bases separating them. Germline CDR1 and CDR2: SQVTM and ANQGSEA. Here the CDR3 reads CSGGEAVTGELFF. The CDR3 nucleotides are TGCAGCGGGGGGGAAGCGGTGACCGGGGAGCTGTTTTTT.

The V gene is TRBV20-1, the J gene TRBJ2-7, with TRBD2 matching over 8 bases. The CDR3 extends over 11 amino acids. The J segment lost 5 bases and the V segment lost 6 bases, leaving 3 bases of the junction unmatched. CDR1 and CDR2 from the germline V gene are DFQATT and SNEGSKA (reference sequence). The CDR3 DNA follows: TGCAGTGCAAAGCGGGGGAACGAGCAGTACTTC. Amino acids: CSAKRGNEQYF.

The V and J genes are TRBV28 and TRBJ1-5; tentative D call: TRBD1 (5 bases). With 3 bases removed from V and 0 bases from J, the gap between germline ends came to 9 bases. The CDR3 runs 15 residues. Germline CDR1 and CDR2: MDHEN and SYDVKM. The CDR3 loop is CASSFPGSSNQPQHF. As DNA, the CDR3 is TGTGCCAGCAGTTTCCCAGGGAGTAGCAATCAGCCCCAGCATTTT.

The V call is TRBV2, the J call TRBJ2-5; TRBD2 matches 7 bases. Germline V gives CDR1 SNHLY, CDR2 FYNNEI. The CDR3 runs 13 residues. The ends lost 6 bases at V and 3 bases at J; junction bases unmatched: 4. The DNA for the CDR3 is TGTGCCAGCAGCCAGGGACTAAAAGAGACCCAGTACTTC. The encoded protein is CASSQGLKETQYF.

The rearrangement links TRBV4-3 to TRBJ1-6, with D maybe TRBD1 (5 bases). Trimming took 0 bases from V and 10 from J, leaving 13 bases between them. Looked up from germline, CDR1 is LGHNA and CDR2 is YSLEER. CDR3 length: 15 residues. CDR3 DNA: TGCGCCAGCAGCCAAGATCTTGTGAAGGGGTCACCCCTCCACTTT. It translates to CASSQDLVKGSPLHF.

This chain links TRBV6-1 with TRBJ2-7, with D perhaps TRBD1 (5 bases). CDR3 length: 13 amino acids. Germline V gene data show CDR1 as MNHNS and CDR2 as SASEGT. V was cut by 2 bases and J by 3 bases, with 8 bases left in between. The DNA for the CDR3 is TGTGCCAGCAGTGAAAACAGGTACTACGAGCAGTACTTC. Its translation: CASSENRYYEQYF.

The chain has TRBV11-2 and TRBJ2-1, with D maybe TRBD1 (6 bases). The length of the CDR3 is 14 residues. Trimming removed 1 base from V and 6 bases from J, with 10 bases in between. Looked up from germline, CDR1 is SGHAT and CDR2 is FQNNGV. The chain's CDR3 is CASSLGSGVNEQFF. The CDR3 nucleotides read TGTGCCAGCAGCTTAGGGTCAGGGGTCAATGAGCAGTTCTTC. Based on the CDR3 plus reference TRBV11-2 and TRBJ2-1, the full variable domain is EAGVAQSPRYKIIEKRQSVAFWCNPISGHATLYWYQQILGQGPKLLIQFQNNGVVDDSQLPKDRFSAERLKGVDSTLKIQPAKLEDSAVYLCASSLGSGVNEQFFGPGTRLTVL.

This clone was counted ten times or more. The genes are TRBV7-9 and TRBJ1-6, with D hard to call. Trimming pared 10 bases from V and 10 bases from J, leaving 11 bases between. Germline assignment: CDR1 SEHNR and CDR2 FQNEAQ (reference sequence). The CDR3 consists of 11 residues. The CDR3 DNA follows: TGTGCCACCGGTTCCGACTCACCCCTCCACTTT. Its protein product is CATGSDSPLHF.

The J gene is TRBJ2-1, the V gene TRBV6-6; no reliable D call. Germline CDR1 and CDR2: MNHNY and SVGAGI (reference sequence). Trimming pared 2 bases from V and 6 bases from J, leaving 11 bases between. The CDR3 spans 14 residues. The CDR3 DNA reads as TGTGCCAGCAGTTACAACCCTCCTTTCAATGAGCAGTTCTTC. It specifies CASSYNPPFNEQFF.

This clone was seen repeatedly, ten times or more. The chain couples TRBV4-2 to TRBJ1-1, with D perhaps matching TRBD1 (5 bases). The CDR3 length is 14 residues. Between the trimmed V and J ends, which lost 2 bases and 1 base, there was a span of 8 bases. Germline CDR1 LGHNA, CDR2 YNFKEQ. This chain's CDR3 is CASSQTGGNTEAFF. CDR3 bases: TGTGCCAGCAGCCAAACGGGGGGGAACACTGAAGCTTTCTTT.

As DNA, the CDR3 is TGCGCCAGCAGCTTGGACGGGACAGGGGGCCATCAGCCCCAGCATTTT. Residues: CASSLDGTGGHQPQHF. This sequence joins TRBV5-1 and TRBJ1-5; the match to TRBD1 covers 12 bases. The germline CDR1 and CDR2 sequences are SGHRS and YFSETQ. With 0 bases clipped from V and 5 bases from J, the junction kept 3 bases outside the gene matches. The CDR3 consists of 16 residues.